This TCR beta chain was obtained from a study of OX40 agonist ivuxolimab in advanced cancers. At the level of the study: Every patient in dose escalation had hepatocellular carcinoma, melanoma, renal cell or head and neck cancer. Two patients with cutaneous melanoma and one with hepatocellular carcinoma, three in total, showed partial responses.

CDR3 size: 16 residues. V shed 1 base and J 4 bases; nucleotides not matched to a gene: 4. Germline lookup yields CDR1 LGHNA and CDR2 YSLEER. The repertoire was sequenced with immunoSEQ multiplex PCR; TCRdb's copy has only in-frame clones and lacks some. There are fewer than 95,000 clones in the sample; around 85% occur only once, and about 0.57% lies in the top ten. Points from the study as a whole: CD4+ and CD8+ T cells in blood underwent clonal expansion by week 6 at 0.1 to 3.0 mg/kg. Expanded peripheral T cells had an undetermined antigen specificity.

This clone has a single count. Its antigen is undetermined. The chain links TRBV4-3 to TRBJ2-2, with TRBD2 identical over 9 bases. The receptor was isolated from an adult with an advanced solid tumor such as melanoma, head and neck, liver or kidney cancer. This sample comprised CD4+ or CD8+ T cells sorted from blood, obtained in a trial of the OX40 agonist ivuxolimab. CDR3 sequence reads: CASSQVAGVPTGELFF. The CDR3 nucleotides read TGCGCCAGCAGCCAAGTAGCGGGGGTCCCCACCGGGGAGCTGTTTTTT.